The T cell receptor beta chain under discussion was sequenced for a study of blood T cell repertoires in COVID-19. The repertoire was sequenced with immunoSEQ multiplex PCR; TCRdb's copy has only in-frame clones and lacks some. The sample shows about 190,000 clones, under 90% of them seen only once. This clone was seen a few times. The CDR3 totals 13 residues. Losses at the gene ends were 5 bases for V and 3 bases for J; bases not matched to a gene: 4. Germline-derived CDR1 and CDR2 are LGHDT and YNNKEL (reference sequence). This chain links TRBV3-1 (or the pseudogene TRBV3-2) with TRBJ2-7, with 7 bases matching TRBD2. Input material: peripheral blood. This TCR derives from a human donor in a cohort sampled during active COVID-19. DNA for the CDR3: TGTGCCAGCAGCAGTGGACTAGTCTACGAGCAGTACTTC. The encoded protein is CASSSGLVYEQYF.